This TCR beta chain was observed in a study of T cell responses to AZD1222 COVID-19 vaccine. Study context: Pooled in the analysis were second doses at about 4 or about 12 weeks.

Only in-frame clones appear in the TCRdb table, and some are missing; sequencing was by immunoSEQ multiplex PCR. Among about 120,000 clones listed, approximately 85% were seen once. Of note for this clone: Its specificity is unknown.

V shed 2 bases and J shed 3 bases, with 9 bases lying between them. Looked up from germline, CDR1 is SGHTA and CDR2 is FQGTGA. The CDR3 is made up of 14 amino acids. Study-level results: Of spike-specific TCRs, nearly half reportedly target regions left unmutated in variants. Researchers took repertoire samples only after the peak T cell response had come.

Material: peripheral blood, obtained on day 0 of AZD1222 vaccination. This clonotype was sampled from an adult in good health. The chain has TRBV7-3 and TRBJ2-3; TRBD1 might be the D (6 bases). The CDR3 DNA follows: TGTGCCAGCAGCTTACTACAGGGTACAGATACGCAGTATTTT. Translated, it gives CASSLLQGTDTQYF.